Relative to its sample, the clone carrying this T cell receptor beta chain is medium-sized (0.01 to 0.1%). The data were obtained in a study of CXCR3 chemokines and chemotherapy response in bladder cancer. Trimming took 2 bases from V and 6 from J; bases not matched to a gene: 9. The CDR3 consists of 15 residues. Germline-derived CDR1 and CDR2 are SGHTA and FQGNSA. TCRdb re-analysed the PCR reads in MiXCR, keeping a single row per CDR3 protein. The sample includes some 3,500 distinct CDR3 sequences, 25% to 30% of them seen just once. V is TRBV7-2 and J is TRBJ2-7; 8 bases map to TRBD2. The origin of this receptor is a human donor with bladder cancer that did not respond to neoadjuvant chemotherapy. The biological material was taken from a patient whose treatment included neoadjuvant chemotherapy. DNA of the CDR3: TGTGCCAGCAGCTTACGGACTAGCCCCACCGGCGAGCAGTACTTC. This translates into CASSLRTSPTGEQYF. Combining the CDR3 with reference TRBV7-2 and TRBJ2-7 gives the whole variable domain GAGVSQSPSNKVTEKGKDVELRCDPISGHTALYWYRQSLGQGLEFLIYFQGNSAPDKSGLPSDRFSAERTGGSVSTLTIQRTQQEDSAVYLCASSLRTSPTGEQYFGPGTRLTVT.